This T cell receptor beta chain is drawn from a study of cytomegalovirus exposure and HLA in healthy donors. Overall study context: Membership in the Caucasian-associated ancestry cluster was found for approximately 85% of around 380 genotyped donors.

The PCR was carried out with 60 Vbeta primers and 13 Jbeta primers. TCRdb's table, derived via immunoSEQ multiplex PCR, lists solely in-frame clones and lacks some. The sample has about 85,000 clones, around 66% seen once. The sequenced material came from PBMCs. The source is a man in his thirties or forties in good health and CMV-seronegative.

This CDR3 reads CASSKDRVYEQYF. Here the CDR3 DNA reads TGTGCCAGCAGCAAGGACAGGGTCTACGAGCAGTACTTC. The chain carries TRBV14 and TRBJ2-7, with 8 bases that match TRBD1. The CDR3 sequence is 13 residues long. Germline CDR1 is SGHDN and CDR2 is FVKESK. Trimming at V came to 5 bases and at J to 3 bases, leaving 3 bases not matched to a gene.